This TCR beta chain was recovered during a study of blood T cell repertoires in COVID-19. Across the study: Nucleic acid was either cDNA or gDNA, and it came from T cells, B-cell-depleted T cells, or PBMCs.

Seattle enrolled patients during active infection and tracked them longitudinally. Original analysis: Amplifying reference gene primers gave estimates of nucleated cell counts. Sequencing was performed with immunoSEQ multiplex PCR; in TCRdb, only in-frame clones are kept and a portion is missing. V and J calls and clone size are as listed in that table; D and trimming were resolved from the DNA. The table lists roughly 250,000 clones, around 82% of them singletons. This sequence was found in an older person with COVID-19, enrolled during active disease. Sequences were obtained from peripheral blood.

This CDR3 is CASNGLAGGSTDTQYF. The CDR3 bases are TGTGCCAGCAATGGACTAGCGGGAGGTAGCACAGATACGCAGTATTTT. The chain employs TRBV27 and TRBJ2-3, with 14 bases matching TRBD2. The V and J ends lost 7 bases and 0 bases, in that order; junction bases with no gene match: 3. In germline, CDR1 is MNHEY, CDR2 SMNVEV (reference sequence). The CDR3 sequence is 16 residues long.